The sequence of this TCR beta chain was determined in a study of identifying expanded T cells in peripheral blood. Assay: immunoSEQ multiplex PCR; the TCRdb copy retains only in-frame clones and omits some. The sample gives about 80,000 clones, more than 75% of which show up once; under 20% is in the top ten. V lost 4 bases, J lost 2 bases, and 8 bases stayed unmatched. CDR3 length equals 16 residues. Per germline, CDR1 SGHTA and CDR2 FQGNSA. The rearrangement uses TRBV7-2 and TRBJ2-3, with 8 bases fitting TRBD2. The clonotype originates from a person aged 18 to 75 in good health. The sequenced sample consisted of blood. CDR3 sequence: CASSSGVAGFTDTQYF. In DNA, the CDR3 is TGTGCCAGCAGCTCCGGGGTAGCGGGGTTCACAGATACGCAGTATTTT.